A single sample gave rise to the 28 T cell receptor beta chains below, sequenced in a study of control samples from healthy donors and cancer patients. Assay: immunoSEQ multiplex PCR; the TCRdb copy retains only in-frame clones and omits some. The profile shows roughly 150,000 clones, about 91% of them singletons. Sequencing was done on a sample of blood. The receptors come from a man younger than 35 in good health.

The J gene is TRBJ2-3, the V gene TRBV19, with TRBD1 as a possible D gene (5 bases). V was pared by 3 bases and J by 2 bases, with 12 bases between. The CDR3 loop spans 15 amino acids. CDR1 and CDR2 (germline): LNHDA, SQIVND (reference sequence). In DNA, the CDR3 is TGTGCCAGTAGTATTAACCGCAGGGCCACAGATACGCAGTATTTT. Translating it yields CASSINRRATDTQYF.

The chain links TRBV4-1 to TRBJ1-1; 7 bases line up with TRBD1. Germline V lookup: CDR1 MGHRA, CDR2 YSYEKL. V lost 7 bases to trimming and J lost 0 bases; unmatched junction nucleotides: 8. This CDR3 contains 15 residues. The CDR3 reads CASNPGQPMNTEAFF. The CDR3 nucleotides are TGCGCCAGCAACCCGGGACAGCCCATGAACACTGAAGCTTTCTTT.

J is TRBJ2-2 and V is TRBV7-2; 14 bases are a match to TRBD2. Trimming took 1 base from V and 1 from J; bases not matched to a gene: 2. Germline loops: CDR1 SGHTA, CDR2 FQGNSA. This CDR3 spans 18 amino acids. In DNA form, the CDR3 reads TGTGCCAGCAGCTTAGTCGGGACTAGCGGGGGGAACACCGGGGAGCTGTTTTTT. Its translation: CASSLVGTSGGNTGELFF.

The chain is built from TRBV7-3 and TRBJ2-3, with TRBD2 matching 7 bases. CDR1 is SGHTA and CDR2 is FQGTGA in the germline V gene. The CDR3 is 15 residues long. Unmatched junction bases numbered 5, after V lost 4 bases and J lost 1 base. The CDR3, as DNA: TGTGCCAGCAGCTCCAACAGCGGGGGCACAGATACGCAGTATTTT. Protein product: CASSSNSGGTDTQYF.

The rearrangement joins TRBV11-3 to TRBJ2-7; TRBD2 matches at 9 bases. The CDR3 loop spans 15 amino acids. Trimming took 1 base from V and 3 from J; bases not matched to a gene: 4. Per the germline V gene, CDR1 is SGHNT and CDR2 is YENEEA. The CDR3 loop reads CASSLGAGGLYEQYF. CDR3 nucleotide sequence: TGTGCCAGCAGCTTAGGAGCGGGGGGACTCTACGAGCAGTACTTC.

This sequence joins TRBV27 and TRBJ2-5, with D hard to call. This CDR3 region has 14 residues. CDR1 and CDR2 from the germline V gene are MNHEY and SMNVEV (reference sequence). Trimming pared 2 bases from V and 5 bases from J, leaving 12 bases between. In DNA form, the CDR3 reads TGTGCCAGCAGTTTAGCCCCCCTTCCCGAGACCCAGTACTTC. Translation gives CASSLAPLPETQYF.

V and J are TRBV6-5 and TRBJ2-1; 7 nucleotides match TRBD1. Germline trimming cut 6 bases from V and 4 bases from J; bases unmatched to any gene: 9. The CDR3 runs to 15 residues. Germline V gives CDR1 MNHEY, CDR2 SVGAGI. The CDR3 bases are TGTGCCAGCAGAAAAACCGGGACAGAGTACAATGAGCAGTTCTTC. It translates to CASRKTGTEYNEQFF.

V gene TRBV30 combines with J gene TRBJ1-5; 8 positions match TRBD1. Germline trimming cut 2 bases from V and 4 bases from J; bases unmatched to any gene: 1. The CDR3 sequence is 13 residues long. Germline values: CDR1 GTSNPN, CDR2 SVGIG (reference sequence). The CDR3 sequence: CAWSRQGNQPQHF. The DNA for the CDR3 is TGTGCCTGGAGTCGACAGGGGAATCAGCCCCAGCATTTT.

V usage is TRBV9 and J usage is TRBJ1-4; tentative D call: TRBD1 (6 bases). The CDR3 covers 15 residues. Trimming cost V 4 bases and J 6 bases, with 16 bases left between them. Germline V gives CDR1 SGDLS, CDR2 YYNGEE. The CDR3 spells CASSLGGAEDEKLFF. The CDR3 bases are TGTGCCAGCAGCCTGGGGGGCGCAGAGGATGAAAAACTGTTTTTT.

The CDR3, as DNA: TGTGCCAGCAGCGACATTAGTCCCGGACGAACGGGGGCCAAAAACATTCAGTACTTC. Encoded protein: CASSDISPGRTGAKNIQYF. The chain is built from TRBV28 and TRBJ2-4; D is perhaps TRBD2 (5 bases). CDR1 MDHEN and CDR2 SYDVKM come from the germline V gene. The V and J ends lost 6 bases and 1 base respectively, with 25 bases between them. This CDR3 comprises 19 residues.

This chain joins TRBV4-3 and TRBJ2-6; maybe TRBD2 (5 bases). CDR1 and CDR2 from the germline V gene are LGHNA and YSLEER. Trimming took 4 bases from V and 2 from J, leaving 15 bases between them. The CDR3 extends over 17 amino acids. CDR3 region: CASSPRFEGAGANVLTF. CDR3 sequence (DNA): TGCGCCAGCAGCCCCCGTTTTGAGGGCGCTGGGGCCAACGTCCTGACTTTC.

This chain links TRBV6-5 with TRBJ1-3; no firm D call. The CDR3 has 11 amino acids. CDR1 is MNHEY, CDR2 SVGAGI, per germline. Trimming removed 7 bases from V and 4 bases from J, with 5 bases in between. CDR3 residues: CASTTGNTIYF. CDR3 in DNA: TGTGCCAGCACGACAGGAAACACCATATATTTT.

This clone turned up a few times. The chain couples TRBV2 to TRBJ1-1; possibly TRBD1 for D (6 bases). Germline-derived CDR1 and CDR2 are SNHLY and FYNNEI. V dropped 7 bases and J dropped 3 bases, with 18 bases sitting between them. The length of the CDR3 is 15 residues. This CDR3 reads CASNERGWGDTEAFF. The DNA for the CDR3 is TGTGCCAGCAACGAAAGGGGGTGGGGAGACACTGAAGCTTTCTTT.

This sequence joins TRBV20-1 and TRBJ2-7, with TRBD2 identical over 11 bases. With V trimmed by 3 bases and J by 0 bases, 10 bases remained unmatched. The CDR3 loop spans 17 amino acids. The germline gives CDR1 DFQATT, CDR2 SNEGSKA (reference sequence). The CDR3, as DNA: TGCAGTGCTAGTGATGTCAGGACTAGCGGGTTCTCCTACGAGCAGTACTTC. Protein sequence: CSASDVRTSGFSYEQYF.

The rearrangement links TRBV5-4 to TRBJ2-5; TRBD2 agrees at 7 bases. The J segment lost 2 bases and the V segment lost 0 bases, leaving 4 bases of the junction unmatched. Germline CDR1 and CDR2: SGHNT and YYREEE (reference sequence). CDR3 size: 15 residues. CDR3 residues: CASSLAPGGQETQYF. For the CDR3, the DNA is TGTGCCAGCAGCTTGGCTCCGGGGGGACAAGAGACCCAGTACTTC. Drawing the rest from reference TRBV5-4 and TRBJ2-5, the complete variable domain is ETGVTQSPTHLIKTRGQQVTLRCSSQSGHNTVSWYQQALGQGPQFIFQYYREEENGRGNFPPRFSGLQFPNYSSELNVNALELDDSALYLCASSLAPGGQETQYFGPGTRLLVL.

In its sample, this clone was seen a few times. The chain links TRBV7-2 to TRBJ2-1, with unresolved D. The CDR3 consists of 13 residues. Looked up from germline, CDR1 is SGHTA and CDR2 is FQGNSA. With 5 bases removed from V and 6 bases from J, the gap between germline ends came to 11 bases. As DNA, the CDR3 is TGTGCCAGCAGCGTCGTCGGTATCAATGAGCAGTTCTTC. This codes for CASSVVGINEQFF.

The chain couples TRBV18 to TRBJ2-5, with D tentatively TRBD1 (5 bases). The CDR3 has 15 residues. The V end lost 6 bases, the J end lost 5 bases, and 19 bases lay between the germline ends. Germline-derived CDR1 and CDR2 are KGHSH and LQKENI. The CDR3 here is CASSPSRRAPETQYF. Here the CDR3 DNA reads TGTGCCAGCTCGCCGTCCCGCAGGGCCCCGGAGACCCAGTACTTC.

The V call is TRBV3-1 (or the pseudogene TRBV3-2), the J call TRBJ2-5; the D is unclear. The ends were cut back, 3 bases at V and 5 bases at J, with 1 base in the middle. CDR3 size: 10 residues. The germline gives CDR1 LGHDT, CDR2 YNNKEL (reference sequence). CDR3 region: CASSHETQYF. CDR3 DNA: TGTGCCAGCAGCCACGAGACCCAGTACTTC.

This clone has only a few counts. The chain employs TRBV23-1 and TRBJ2-3, with 7 bases identical to TRBD2. TRBV23-1 is an open reading frame, and its role is uncertain. The CDR3 loop spans 15 amino acids. The CDR3 protein is CARPPSGVTTDTQYF. The DNA of the CDR3 is TGCGCGCGACCTCCCAGCGGGGTAACCACAGATACGCAGTATTTT.

V is TRBV4-2 and J is TRBJ1-1, with 8 bases identical to TRBD1. V was clipped by 4 bases and J by 3 bases; unmatched bases: 4. Germline CDR1 LGHNA, CDR2 YNFKEQ. The length of the CDR3 is 14 residues. CDR3 sequence: CASSLRDRHTEAFF. In nucleotides, the CDR3 is TGTGCCAGCAGCCTCCGGGACAGGCACACTGAAGCTTTCTTT.

This clone was recorded once. The gene calls are TRBV11-2 and TRBJ2-3; D may be TRBD2 (5 bases). This CDR3 comprises 15 residues. The germline V and J ends were trimmed by 6 bases and 0 bases, with 13 bases remaining between them. CDR1 is SGHAT and CDR2 is FQNNGV in the germline V gene. CDR3 in amino acids: CASRSPGTSTDTQYF. The CDR3 nucleotides are TGTGCCAGCAGGTCCCCGGGAACTAGCACAGATACGCAGTATTTT.

This chain links TRBV2 with TRBJ2-5; 7 positions agree with TRBD1. The germline CDR1 and CDR2 sequences are SNHLY and FYNNEI. This CDR3 contains 16 residues. V was clipped by 3 bases and J by 2 bases; unmatched bases: 9. The CDR3 reads CASSDLYRGGQETQYF. CDR3 nucleotides: TGTGCCAGCAGTGACTTGTACAGGGGCGGACAAGAGACCCAGTACTTC.

V gene TRBV24-1 combines with J gene TRBJ2-7; TRBD1 or TRBD2 may be the D gene (5 bases each). The germline gives CDR1 KGHDR, CDR2 SFDVKD. V lost 0 bases to trimming and J lost 5 bases, with 13 bases between them. CDR3 size: 15 residues. CDR3: CATSDLHSGTDEQYF. The CDR3 coding sequence is TGTGCCACCAGTGATTTGCATTCAGGGACGGACGAGCAGTACTTC.

This chain uses TRBV7-2 with TRBJ2-3; D may be TRBD1 (6 bases). The V gene lost 8 bases and the J gene lost 0 bases, with 12 bases spanning the gap. In germline, CDR1 is SGHTA, CDR2 FQGNSA. The CDR3 consists of 14 residues. The CDR3 sequence: CASAGVDSTDTQYF. CDR3 nucleotides: TGTGCCAGCGCAGGGGTGGACAGCACAGATACGCAGTATTTT.

CDR3 DNA sequence: TGTGCCAGCAGCTCGCCTGGGGGACAGCATTACAATGAGCAGTTCTTC. It yields the protein CASSSPGGQHYNEQFF. V and J are TRBV7-2 and TRBJ2-1; 7 bases are a match to TRBD1. The germline V gene encodes CDR1 SGHTA and CDR2 FQGNSA. Germline trimming cut 4 bases from V and 4 bases from J; bases unmatched to any gene: 10. This CDR3 has 16 residues.

V is TRBV5-4 and J is TRBJ2-5, with unresolved D. This CDR3 has 15 residues. Germline V gene sequence: CDR1 SGHNT, CDR2 YYREEE (reference sequence). V was shortened by 1 base and J by 3 bases, with 13 bases between the two germline ends. CDR3 loop: CASSLSQAGEETQYF. The CDR3 DNA reads as TGTGCCAGCAGCTTGTCGCAGGCTGGGGAAGAGACCCAGTACTTC.

This clone was seen just once. V and J are TRBV6-5 and TRBJ1-4, with 8 bases aligning to TRBD1. J gave up 7 bases and V 6 bases, and 7 bases lay outside the gene matches. CDR1 is MNHEY and CDR2 is SVGAGI in the germline V gene. The CDR3 totals 14 residues. CDR3 sequence: CASRLTGDTEKLFF. The CDR3, as DNA: TGTGCCAGCAGATTGACAGGGGATACTGAAAAACTGTTTTTT.

This clone has a handful of counts. The CDR3 DNA is TGCGCCAGCACCGGGAACAGGGTAATTAGAAATCAGCCCCAGCATTTT. Translated: CASTGNRVIRNQPQHF. J is TRBJ1-5 and V is TRBV10-1, with D possibly matching TRBD1 (6 bases). The CDR3 loop spans 16 amino acids. Per the germline V gene, CDR1 is WNHNN and CDR2 is SYGVQD (reference sequence). V was clipped by 7 bases and J by 4 bases, with 20 bases between them.